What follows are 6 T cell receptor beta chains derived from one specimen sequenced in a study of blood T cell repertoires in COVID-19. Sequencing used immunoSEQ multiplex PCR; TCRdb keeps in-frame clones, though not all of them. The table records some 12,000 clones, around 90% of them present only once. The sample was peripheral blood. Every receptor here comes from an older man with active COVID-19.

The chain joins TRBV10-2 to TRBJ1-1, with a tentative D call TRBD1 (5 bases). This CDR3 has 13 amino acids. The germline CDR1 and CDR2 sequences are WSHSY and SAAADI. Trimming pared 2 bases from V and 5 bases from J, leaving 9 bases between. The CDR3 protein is CASSEQGRTEAFF. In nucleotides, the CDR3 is TGCGCCAGCAGTGAGCAGGGAAGAACTGAAGCTTTCTTT.

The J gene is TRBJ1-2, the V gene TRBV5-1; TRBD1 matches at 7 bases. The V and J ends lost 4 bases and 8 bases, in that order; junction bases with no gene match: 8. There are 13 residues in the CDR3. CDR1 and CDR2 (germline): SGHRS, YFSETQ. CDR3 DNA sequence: TGCGCCAGCAGCCCGGGACAGCCAGGGGGCTACACCTTC. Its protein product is CASSPGQPGGYTF. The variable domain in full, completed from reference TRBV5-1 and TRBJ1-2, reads KAGVTQTPRYLIKTRGQQVTLSCSPISGHRSVSWYQQTPGQGLQFLFEYFSETQRNKGNFPGRFSGRQFSNSRSEMNVSTLELGDSALYLCASSPGQPGGYTFGSGTRLTVV.

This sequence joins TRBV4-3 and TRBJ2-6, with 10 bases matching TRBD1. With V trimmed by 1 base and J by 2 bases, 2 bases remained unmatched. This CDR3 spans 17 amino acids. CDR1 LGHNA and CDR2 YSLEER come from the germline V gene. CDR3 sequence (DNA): TGCGCCAGCAGCCAAGCCGGACAGGGGGCTGGGGCCAACGTCCTGACTTTC. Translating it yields CASSQAGQGAGANVLTF.

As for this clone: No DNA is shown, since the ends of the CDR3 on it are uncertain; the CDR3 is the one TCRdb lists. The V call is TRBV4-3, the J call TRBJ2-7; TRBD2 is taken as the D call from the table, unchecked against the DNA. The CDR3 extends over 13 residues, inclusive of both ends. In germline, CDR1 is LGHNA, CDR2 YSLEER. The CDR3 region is CASSQVGGGTFSF.

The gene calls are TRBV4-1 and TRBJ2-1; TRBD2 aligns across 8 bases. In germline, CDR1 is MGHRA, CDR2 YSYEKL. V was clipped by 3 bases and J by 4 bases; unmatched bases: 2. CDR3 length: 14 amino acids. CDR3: CASSHQRGYNEQFF. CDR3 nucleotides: TGCGCCAGCAGCCACCAGCGGGGGTACAATGAGCAGTTCTTC.

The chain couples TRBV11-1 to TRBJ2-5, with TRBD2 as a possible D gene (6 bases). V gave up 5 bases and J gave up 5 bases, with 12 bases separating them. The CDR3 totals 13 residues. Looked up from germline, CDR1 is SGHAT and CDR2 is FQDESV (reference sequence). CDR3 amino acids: CASSPGVFETQYF. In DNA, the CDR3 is TGTGCCAGCAGCCCGGGAGTGTTTGAGACCCAGTACTTC.